This TCR beta chain was captured in a study of neurological immune-mediated disorders. TCRdb independently ran MiXCR on the 5' RACE reads; one entry per CDR3 protein. The sample contains roughly 80,000 distinct CDR3 sequences, 15% to 20% of which appear only once. A word on this clonotype: Its antigen remains unknown.

The CDR3 runs to 15 residues. Trimming at V came to 5 bases and at J to 5 bases, leaving 10 bases not matched to a gene. Germline V lookup: CDR1 SGHRS, CDR2 YFSETQ. General study results and limits: TCR clonal expansion peaked in HTLV-1-associated myelopathy patients and was lowest in multiple sclerosis patients. The absence of shared CDR3 amino acid sequences among expanded clones across subjects suggests private repertoires in all groups.

This sequence originates from a woman between 40 and 55 years old in good health. The chain employs TRBV5-1 and TRBJ2-3, with 8 bases that match TRBD2. Sequencing used PBMCs. CDR3 nucleotides: TGCGCCAGCAGGTCCGGGGGGGCCTGGGAAGATACGCAGTATTTT. Translation gives CASRSGGAWEDTQYF.